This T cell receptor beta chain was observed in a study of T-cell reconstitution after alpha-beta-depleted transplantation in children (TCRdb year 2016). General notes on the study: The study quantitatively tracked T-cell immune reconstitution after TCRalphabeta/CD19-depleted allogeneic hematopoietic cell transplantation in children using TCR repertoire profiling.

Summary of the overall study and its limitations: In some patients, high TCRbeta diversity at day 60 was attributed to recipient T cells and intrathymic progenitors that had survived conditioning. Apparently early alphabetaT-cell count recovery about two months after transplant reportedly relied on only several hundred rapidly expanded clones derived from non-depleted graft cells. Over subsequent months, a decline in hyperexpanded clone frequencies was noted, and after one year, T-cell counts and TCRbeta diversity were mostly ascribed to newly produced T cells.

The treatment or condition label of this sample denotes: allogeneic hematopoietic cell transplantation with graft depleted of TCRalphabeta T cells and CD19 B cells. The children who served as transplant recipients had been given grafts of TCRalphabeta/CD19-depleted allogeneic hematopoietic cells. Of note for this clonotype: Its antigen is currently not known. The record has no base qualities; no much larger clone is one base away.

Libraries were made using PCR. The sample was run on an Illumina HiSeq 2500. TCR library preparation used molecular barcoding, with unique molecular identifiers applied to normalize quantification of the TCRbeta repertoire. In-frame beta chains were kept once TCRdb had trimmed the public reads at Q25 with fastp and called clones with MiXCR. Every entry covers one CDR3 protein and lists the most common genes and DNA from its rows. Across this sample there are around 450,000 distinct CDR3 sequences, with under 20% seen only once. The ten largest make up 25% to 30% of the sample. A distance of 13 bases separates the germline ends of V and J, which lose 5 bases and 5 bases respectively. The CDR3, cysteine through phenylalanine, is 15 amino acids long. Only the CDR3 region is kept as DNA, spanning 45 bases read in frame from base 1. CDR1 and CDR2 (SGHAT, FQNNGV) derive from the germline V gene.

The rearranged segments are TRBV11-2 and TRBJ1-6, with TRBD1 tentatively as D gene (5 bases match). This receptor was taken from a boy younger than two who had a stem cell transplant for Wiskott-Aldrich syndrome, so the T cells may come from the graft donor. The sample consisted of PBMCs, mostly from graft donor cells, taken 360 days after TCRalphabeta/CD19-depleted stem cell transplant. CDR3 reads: CASSDGTFDNSPLHF. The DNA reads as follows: TGTGCCAGCAGCGACGGGACTTTCGATAATTCACCCCTCCACTTT.